This T cell receptor beta chain originates from a study of T-cell reconstitution after alpha-beta-depleted transplantation in children (dated by TCRdb to the mid-2010s). Study-level background: T-cell immune reconstitution after TCRalphabeta/CD19-depleted allogeneic hematopoietic cell transplantation in children was quantitatively tracked in the study by means of TCR repertoire profiling. Results the study describes overall, beyond this receptor: The apparently early alphabetaT-cell count recovery about two months after transplant was reportedly dependent on only several hundred rapidly expanded clones derived from non-depleted graft cells. Over the following months the frequencies of hyperexpanded clones went down, and after one year T-cell counts and TCRbeta diversity were mostly credited to newly produced T cells. In some patients, high TCRbeta diversity at day 60 was attributed to recipient T cells and intrathymic progenitors that had survived conditioning.

Receptor amplification or capture employed PCR. The sequencer was an Illumina HiSeq 2500. TCR libraries were prepared with molecular barcoding, using unique molecular identifiers to normalize TCRbeta repertoire quantification. TCRdb ran its own pipeline on the public reads, namely fastp trimming at Q25 and MiXCR clone calling, and kept in-frame beta chains. CDR3 protein sequences are deduplicated, and each keeps its most common genes and DNA. Within this sample are 25,000 to 35,000 distinct CDR3 sequences, with less than 8.5% of them counted one time only. The ten largest clonotypes hold roughly 30% of the sample. Read against the paper, the sample's time point label means: day 60 (about 2 months) after transplantation. In the paper's terms, the treatment or condition label means: allogeneic hematopoietic cell transplantation with graft depleted of TCRalphabeta T cells and CD19 B cells. Transplant recipients were children who received TCRalphabeta/CD19-depleted allogeneic hematopoietic cell grafts.

This clonotype has ten or more counts. No cognate antigen has been identified for it. No much larger clone exists at a distance of one base, and base qualities are not known. There are 15 amino acids in the CDR3, from cysteine to phenylalanine inclusive. The DNA shown is the 45-base CDR3, in frame from base 1. V is pared back by 0 bases and J by 0 bases, with 7 bases lying between the germline termini. The germline V gene encodes CDR1 SGDLS and CDR2 YYNGEE. The source of this sequence is a child younger than two who had a stem cell transplant for acute myeloid leukemia, so the T cells may come from the graft donor. The chain was built from TRBV9 and TRBJ1-3; the D gene lacks a confident call. This sample comprised peripheral blood, obtained 60 days after TCRalphabeta/CD19-depleted stem cell transplant. The DNA sequence is given as TGTGCCAGCAGCGTAGGTCGAATCTCTGGAAACACCATATATTTT. This translates into CASSVGRISGNTIYF. The full variable domain, with segments outside the CDR3 supplied by the reference TRBV9 and TRBJ1-3 proteins, appears as DSGVTQTPKHLITATGQRVTLRCSPRSGDLSVYWYQQSLDQGLQFLIQYYNGEERAKGNILERFSAQQFPDLHSELNLSSLELGDSALYFCASSVGRISGNTIYFGEGSWLTVV.